The T cell receptor (beta chain) described here comes from a study of blood T cell repertoires in COVID-19. Study overall: T cells, B-cell-depleted T cells, or PBMCs supplied cDNA or gDNA.

The table came from immunoSEQ multiplex PCR; TCRdb's copy has only in-frame clones and leaves some out. There are 110,000 to 150,000 clones in the sample; around 87% occur only once, and around 3.3% lies in the top ten. Sequencing used peripheral blood. The sequence came from a woman aged 60-75 years with active COVID-19.

CDR3 amino acids: CASSYSQALSYEQYF. As DNA, the CDR3 is TGTGCCAGCAGTTACTCGCAGGCACTTTCCTACGAGCAGTACTTC. This chain uses TRBV6-6 with TRBJ2-7; D remains unclear. The V gene's germline CDR1 is MNHNY and CDR2 SVGAGI (reference sequence). CDR3 length: 15 amino acids. Trimming left V 0 bases short and J 1 base short, with 10 bases between.